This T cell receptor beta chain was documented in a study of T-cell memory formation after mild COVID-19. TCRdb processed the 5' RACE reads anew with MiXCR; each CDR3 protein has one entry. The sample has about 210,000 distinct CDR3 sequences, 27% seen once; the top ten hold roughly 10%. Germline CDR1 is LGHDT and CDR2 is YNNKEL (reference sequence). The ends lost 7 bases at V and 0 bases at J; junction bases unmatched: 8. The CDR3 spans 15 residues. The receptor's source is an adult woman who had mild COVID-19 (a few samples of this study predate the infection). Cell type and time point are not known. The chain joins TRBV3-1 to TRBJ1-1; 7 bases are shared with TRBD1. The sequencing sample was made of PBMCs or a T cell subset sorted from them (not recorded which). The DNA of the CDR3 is TGTGCCAGCATTTCGAAGGGGGCACTGAACACTGAAGCTTTCTTT. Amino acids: CASISKGALNTEAFF.